Listed below are T cell receptor beta chains from one sample, sequenced in a study of identifying expanded T cells in peripheral blood. Sequencing used immunoSEQ multiplex PCR; TCRdb keeps in-frame clones, though not all of them. Among 75,000 to 95,000 clones listed, around 89% were seen once. What was sequenced was blood. Source of these receptors: a person aged 18 to 75 in good health. Each CDR3 is given without its conserved first and last residue.

J gene | V gene | CDR3 protein
TRBJ2-2 | TRBV10-3 | AISRDPNTGELF
TRBJ2-3 | TRBV15 | ATSRDTGGRSTDTQY
TRBJ2-7 | TRBV30 | AWSLSPGTVGEQY
TRBJ2-3 | TRBV9 | ASSVTPYDTQY
TRBJ2-1 | TRBV7-2 | ASSRTSGPSYNEQF
TRBJ1-2 | TRBV4-3 | ASSLRTGDGYT
TRBJ2-3 | TRBV28 | ASRSQSGSHTQY
TRBJ2-3 | TRBV6-5 | ASRNSRGDTQY
TRBJ2-3 | TRBV4-3 | ASSQDLPGGADTQY
TRBJ2-5 | TRBV5-4 | ASSSGTGPFQETQY
TRBJ2-1 | TRBV19 | ASSIDRWKGEQF
TRBJ1-2 | TRBV7-2 | ASSLGTYYGYT
TRBJ1-4 | TRBV5-1 | ASSLGTGITTNEKLF
TRBJ1-2 | TRBV4-3 | ASSQGRVPWDYGYT
TRBJ1-2 | TRBV7-2 | ASSLDRAGGYT
TRBJ2-1 | TRBV30 | AWSVLQTSGGRAEQF
TRBJ1-2 | TRBV7-8 | ASSYINIPGQRPDNYGYT
TRBJ2-5 | TRBV7-8 | ASSLAGRDGAQY
TRBJ2-3 | TRBV18 | ASSQRTDTQY
TRBJ2-7 | TRBV7-2 | ASSSGQYSYEQY
TRBJ2-7 | TRBV18 | ASSPGQGIGQY
TRBJ2-3 | TRBV28 | ASRGRTVYSTDTQY
TRBJ2-1 | TRBV6-6 | ASSYMGTSGYNEQF
TRBJ2-1 | TRBV5-1 | ASMVDRGKGEQF
TRBJ2-2 | TRBV18 | ATTFQGVGTGELF
TRBJ1-2 | TRBV27 | ASSPTGGASGYT
TRBJ2-7 | TRBV4-1 | ASSQDRTTYEQY
TRBJ1-4 | TRBV11-2 | ASSLGQTVNEKLF
TRBJ2-6 | TRBV30 | AWSVGQAPGANVLT
TRBJ2-3 | TRBV7-3 | ASSRDGLAGSTDTQY
TRBJ1-4 | TRBV20-1 | SAQEGEKLF
TRBJ1-5 | TRBV2 | ASRTGFNQPQH
TRBJ2-3 | TRBV5-4 | ASSLEGGMDTQY
TRBJ1-1 | TRBV5-6 | ASSPTGYTEAF
TRBJ2-5 | TRBV4-2 | ASSQEVGGAGVETQY
TRBJ2-1 | TRBV9 | ASSAGSRGDYNEQF
TRBJ2-6 | TRBV5-5 | ASSLGGTGAGANVLT
TRBJ2-7 | TRBV27 | ASSPRTSGSSAYEQY
TRBJ1-1 | TRBV7-8 | ASSPRNRGVNTEAF
TRBJ1-5 | TRBV18 | ASSPSEDNQPQH
TRBJ1-1 | TRBV14 | ASSPRGGNTEAF
TRBJ2-2 | TRBV11-3 | ASSSGPLGGELF
TRBJ2-1 | TRBV23-1 | ASSQGTLFDEQF
TRBJ1-1 | TRBV2 | AGGRYQNTEAF
TRBJ2-7 | TRBV6-5 | ASSPRQGSYEQY
TRBJ2-7 | TRBV6-6 | ASSYSLQGSDEQY